This T cell receptor beta chain was captured by sequencing in a study of shared clonotypes between healthy human individuals. The overall study: Donors had three CD4 naive, three CD4 memory, two CD8 naive and one CD8 memory plate apiece. Findings and caveats of the study: Tissues were not sampled, only blood, and their repertoires likely differ. An expected dependence of interdonor clonotype sharing on sequencing depth was noted.

Germline V gives CDR1 MDHEN, CDR2 SYDVKM. V was shortened by 8 bases and J by 4 bases, with 9 bases between the two germline ends. The CDR3 contains 12 residues. The assay ran at deep level. Some clones are missing from TCRdb's copy, which holds only in-frame ones; the method was immunoSEQ multiplex PCR. The sample has 2.3 million or so clones; more than 80% are singletons. About this clone: Its specificity is unknown.

The material sequenced was naive CD4+ T cells from PBMCs. Stated subset: CD45RA+ positively selected. This TCR was sampled from a man younger than 30 in good health. Some clones in this sample may be carry-over from other donors' samples. This chain links TRBV28 with TRBJ2-1; weak D call: TRBD1 (6 bases). CDR3 bases: TGTGCCAGCCTAAGGGGGTACAATGAGCAGTTCTTC. Protein product: CASLRGYNEQFF. Together with reference TRBV28 and TRBJ2-1, the CDR3 gives the full variable domain: DVKVTQSSRYLVKRTGEKVFLECVQDMDHENMFWYRQDPGLGLRLIYFSYDVKMKEKGDIPEGYSVSREKKERFSLILESASTNQTSMYLCASLRGYNEQFFGPGTRLTVL.